These 5 T cell receptor beta chains came from one sample sequenced in a study of post-analysis software for immune sequencing data. These receptors have no identified antigens. The TCR beta cDNA libraries contained unique molecular identifiers. TCRdb analysed the PCR reads with MiXCR anew, one entry per CDR3 protein. The sample lists 500,000 to 600,000 distinct CDR3 sequences; around 47% were seen once. General study points: Patients used about five TRBV segments, including TRBV5-6, TRBV5-1 and TRBV20-1, more often than controls.

Sequenced input: blood. The receptors derive from a girl aged 10-17 years with multiple sclerosis.

As regards this clonotype: A much larger clone lies one base from this, so it may be a read error. V and J are TRBV5-5 and TRBJ1-5; TRBD1 aligns across 7 bases. This CDR3 spans 15 amino acids. Germline V gives CDR1 SGHKS, CDR2 YYEKEE (reference sequence). Germline trimming cut 4 bases from V and 2 bases from J; bases unmatched to any gene: 6. CDR3 region: CASSRQGGGNQPQHF. The DNA of the CDR3 is TGTGCCAGCAGCAGACAGGGTGGAGGCAATCAGCCCCAGCATTTT.

The rearrangement joins TRBV5-5 to TRBJ1-5, with TRBD1 as a possible D gene (5 bases). Trimming took off 4 bases at V and 4 bases at J, with 15 bases between the two ends. CDR1 and CDR2 (germline): SGHKS, YYEKEE (reference sequence). The CDR3 extends over 15 amino acids. The CDR3 coding sequence is TGTGCCAGCAGCCCCTCCGAGGGGAGGAATCAGCCCCAGCATTTT. Protein sequence: CASSPSEGRNQPQHF.

The chain uses TRBV6-1 and TRBJ1-5; D unclear. The CDR3 runs to 18 residues. The germline V and J ends were trimmed by 2 bases and 0 bases, with 17 bases remaining between them. The germline gives CDR1 MNHNS, CDR2 SASEGT. CDR3 DNA sequence: TGTGCCAGCAGTGAAAATTTAGACCATCTCTATAGCAATCAGCCCCAGCATTTT. Its protein is CASSENLDHLYSNQPQHF.

The chain joins TRBV5-1 to TRBJ2-5, with 7 bases identical to TRBD2. The junction had 22 bases not matched to a gene; V was cut back by 0 bases and J by 2 bases. Germline loops: CDR1 SGHRS, CDR2 YFSETQ. The length of the CDR3 is 21 residues. CDR3 bases: TGCGCCAGCAGCTTGGGGCTGGCGGAGATGAGACTTGCGGGGGTACAAGAGACCCAGTACTTC. It is translated as CASSLGLAEMRLAGVQETQYF.

The sample holds a few counts of this clonotype. The chain is built from TRBV11-2 and TRBJ2-7; the D is unclear. Germline CDR1 reads SGHAT; CDR2 reads FQNNGV. This CDR3 comprises 14 residues. V lost 4 bases, J lost 0 bases, and 10 bases lay in between. CDR3 bases: TGTGCCAGCAGCTCGGGTCATAGCTCCTACGAGCAGTACTTC. This codes for CASSSGHSSYEQYF. Full variable domain (outside the CDR3, taken from reference TRBV11-2 and TRBJ2-7): EAGVAQSPRYKIIEKRQSVAFWCNPISGHATLYWYQQILGQGPKLLIQFQNNGVVDDSQLPKDRFSAERLKGVDSTLKIQPAKLEDSAVYLCASSSGHSSYEQYFGPGTRLTVT.